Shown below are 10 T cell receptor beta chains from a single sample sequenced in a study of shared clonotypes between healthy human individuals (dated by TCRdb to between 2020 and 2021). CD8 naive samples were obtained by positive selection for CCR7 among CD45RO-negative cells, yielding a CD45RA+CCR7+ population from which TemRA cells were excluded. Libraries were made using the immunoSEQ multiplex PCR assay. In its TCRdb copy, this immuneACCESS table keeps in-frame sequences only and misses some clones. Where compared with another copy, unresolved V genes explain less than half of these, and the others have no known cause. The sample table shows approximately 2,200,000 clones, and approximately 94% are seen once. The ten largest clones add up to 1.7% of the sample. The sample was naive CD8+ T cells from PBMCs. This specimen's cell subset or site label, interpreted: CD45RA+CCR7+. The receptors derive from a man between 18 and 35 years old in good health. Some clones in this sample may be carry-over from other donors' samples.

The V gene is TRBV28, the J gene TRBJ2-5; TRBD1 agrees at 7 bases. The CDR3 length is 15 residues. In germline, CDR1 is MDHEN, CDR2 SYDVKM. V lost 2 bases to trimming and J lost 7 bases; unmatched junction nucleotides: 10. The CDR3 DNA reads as TGTGCCAGCAGTTTAGGGACCATCAGGGGGACGACCCAGTACTTC. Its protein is CASSLGTIRGTTQYF.

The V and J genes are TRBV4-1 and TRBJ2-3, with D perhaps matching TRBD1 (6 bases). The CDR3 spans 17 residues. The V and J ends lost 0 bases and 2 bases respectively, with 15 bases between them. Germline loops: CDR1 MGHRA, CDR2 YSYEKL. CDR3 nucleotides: TGCGCCAGCAGCCAAGAGGGCCGGACAGATTACACAGATACGCAGTATTTT. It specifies CASSQEGRTDYTDTQYF.

In DNA, the CDR3 is TGTGCCAGCAGTTACATGCGAGGGAACTACGAGCAGTACTTC. This codes for CASSYMRGNYEQYF. The chain links TRBV6-5 to TRBJ2-7; tentatively, D is TRBD2 (5 bases). Germline-derived CDR1 and CDR2 are MNHEY and SVGAGI. The CDR3 is 14 residues long. Trimming removed 2 bases at V and 3 bases at J, with 11 bases between.

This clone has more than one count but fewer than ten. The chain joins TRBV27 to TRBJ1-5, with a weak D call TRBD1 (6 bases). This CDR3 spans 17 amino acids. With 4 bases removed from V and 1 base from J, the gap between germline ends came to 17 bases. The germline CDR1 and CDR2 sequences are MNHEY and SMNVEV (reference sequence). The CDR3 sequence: CASSSEFGGRSNQPQHF. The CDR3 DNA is TGTGCCAGCAGTTCAGAGTTCGGGGGGCGAAGCAATCAGCCCCAGCATTTT.

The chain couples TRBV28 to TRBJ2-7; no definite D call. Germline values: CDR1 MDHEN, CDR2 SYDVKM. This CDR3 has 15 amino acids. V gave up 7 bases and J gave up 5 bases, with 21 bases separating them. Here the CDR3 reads CASNGPGTRPHEQYF. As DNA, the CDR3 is TGTGCCAGCAACGGCCCAGGCACCCGTCCCCACGAGCAGTACTTC.

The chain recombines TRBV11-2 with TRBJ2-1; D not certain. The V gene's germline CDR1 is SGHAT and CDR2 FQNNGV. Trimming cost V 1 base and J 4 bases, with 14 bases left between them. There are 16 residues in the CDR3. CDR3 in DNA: TGTGCCAGCAGCTTAGTTCCCGGGTGGGATTACAATGAGCAGTTCTTC. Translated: CASSLVPGWDYNEQFF.

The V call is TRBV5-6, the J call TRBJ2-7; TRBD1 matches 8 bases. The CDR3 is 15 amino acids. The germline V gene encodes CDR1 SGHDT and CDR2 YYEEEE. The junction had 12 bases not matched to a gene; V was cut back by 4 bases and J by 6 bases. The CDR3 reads CASSPDLDRVCEQYF. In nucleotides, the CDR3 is TGTGCCAGCAGCCCGGACCTGGACAGGGTATGCGAGCAGTACTTC.

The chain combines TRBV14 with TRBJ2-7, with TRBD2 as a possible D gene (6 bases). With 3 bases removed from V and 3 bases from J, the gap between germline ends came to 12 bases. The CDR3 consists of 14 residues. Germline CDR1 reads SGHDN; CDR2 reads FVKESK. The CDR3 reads CASSHRTTIYEQYF. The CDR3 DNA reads TGTGCCAGCAGCCACCGGACTACTATCTACGAGCAGTACTTC.

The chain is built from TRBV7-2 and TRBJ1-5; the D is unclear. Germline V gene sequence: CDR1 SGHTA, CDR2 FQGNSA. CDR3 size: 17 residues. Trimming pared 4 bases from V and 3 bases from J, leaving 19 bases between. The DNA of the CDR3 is TGTGCCAGCAGCTGGAAAGGGAGGGATCAGTCCAATCAGCCCCAGCATTTT. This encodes CASSWKGRDQSNQPQHF.

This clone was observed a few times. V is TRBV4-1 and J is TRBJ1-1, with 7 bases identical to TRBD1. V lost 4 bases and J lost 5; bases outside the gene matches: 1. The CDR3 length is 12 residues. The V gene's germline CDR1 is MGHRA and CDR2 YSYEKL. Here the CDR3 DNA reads TGCGCCAGCAGCCCACAGGGGACTGAAGCTTTCTTT. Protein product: CASSPQGTEAFF.